This is a list of T cell receptor beta chains from one sample in a study of blood T cell repertoires in COVID-19. The table came from immunoSEQ multiplex PCR; TCRdb's copy has only in-frame clones and leaves some out. The sample has approximately 110,000 clones, 70% to 90% seen once. The specimen sequenced was peripheral blood. These receptors originate from a human donor in a cohort sampled during active COVID-19. The CDR3 runs from the conserved cysteine through the conserved F or W. The D gene is left open where the match is weak. Size is omitted from some rows. Given values are once, few, many or a class for expanded clones.

>TRBD2|TRBV18|once|TRBJ2-7
TGTGCCAGCTCAGAGGAGGAGACTAGCGGGAGGTGGTACGAGCAGTACTTC
CASSEEETSGRWYEQYF
>TRBD1|TRBV11-2|NA|TRBJ1-1
TGTGCCAGCCGGGACAGGGGATATGACACTGAAGCTTTCTTT
CASRDRGYDTEAFF
>TRBD1|TRBV9|NA|TRBJ1-2
TGTGCCAGCAGCGTTTTGGACAGGGGGAATGGCTACACCTTC
CASSVLDRGNGYTF
>NA|TRBV30|NA|TRBJ2-7
TGTGCCTGGAATAGCCGGAGGGGCTCCTACGAGCAGTACTTC
CAWNSRRGSYEQYF
>NA|TRBV2|NA|TRBJ2-3
TGTGCCAGCCTCTTGGATGGGGCAGCAGATACGCAGTATTTT
CASLLDGAADTQYF
>TRBD1|TRBV30|NA|TRBJ1-5
TGTGCCTGGAGTGTACGTGACAGGGTAAATCAGCCCCAGCATTTT
CAWSVRDRVNQPQHF
>NA|TRBV10-3|NA|TRBJ2-2
TGTGCCATCAGTCCGTACTCCGGTCGTACCGGGGAGCTGTTTTTT
CAISPYSGRTGELFF
>TRBD1|TRBV28|NA|TRBJ1-5
TGTGCCAGCATCAAGGGACAGGTGGGAAGGCCCCAGCATTTT
CASIKGQVGRPQHF
>TRBD2|TRBV7-2|NA|TRBJ2-3
TGTGCCAGCAGTACCGGGACTACACCAGATACGCAGTATTTT
CASSTGTTPDTQYF
>NA|TRBV18|NA|TRBJ2-5
TGTGCCAGCTCACCCCTATCCGTTCGGGAGACCCAGTACTTC
CASSPLSVRETQYF
>NA|TRBV2|NA|TRBJ2-5
TGTGCCAGCAGTGGACCAGGGGTTGGAGAGACCCAGTACTTC
CASSGPGVGETQYF
>NA|TRBV30|NA|TRBJ1-2
TGTGCCTGGAGTGTACTTAACGGCTACACCTTC
CAWSVLNGYTF
>NA|TRBV3-1/TRBV3-2|NA|TRBJ2-3
TGTGCCAGCAGCCTTACACCCCCCACAGATACGCAGTATTTT
CASSLTPPTDTQYF
>NA|TRBV4-3|NA|TRBJ2-1
TGCGCCAGCAGCCAAGAAAAGAGCTCCTACAATGAGCAGTTCTTC
CASSQEKSSYNEQFF
>TRBD1|TRBV5-1|NA|TRBJ2-5
TGCGCCAGCAGCCTCACCGGGACAGGGACAGAGACCCAGTACTTC
CASSLTGTGTETQYF